The T cell receptor (beta chain) described here comes from a study of blood T cell repertoires in COVID-19. Original processing notes: Scientists estimated how many nucleated cells there were by amplifying reference gene primers. Sequencing used immunoSEQ multiplex PCR; TCRdb keeps in-frame clones, though not all of them. That table is the source of V, J and clone size, and D and trimming were worked out from the DNA. The table shows hundreds of thousands of clones, with 65% to 90% occurring only once. V lost 0 bases, J lost 6 bases, and 11 bases stayed unmatched. Per the germline V gene, CDR1 is LGHDT and CDR2 is YNNKEL (reference sequence). This CDR3 region has 17 residues.

The chain joins TRBV3-1 (or the pseudogene TRBV3-2) to TRBJ1-2, with 9 bases identical to TRBD1. Input material: PBMCs or T cells enriched from blood (not recorded which). The TCR sequence derives from a young man who had recovered from COVID-19. The CDR3 DNA is TGTGCCAGCAGCCAAGAATGGGGGACAGGGATTTTCGATGGCTACACCTTC. Amino acids: CASSQEWGTGIFDGYTF.